Shown below are 13 T cell receptor beta chains from a single sample sequenced in a study of T cells in narcolepsy. Here immunoSEQ multiplex PCR was the method, and the copy in TCRdb shows in-frame clones only, minus some. The sample has some 34,000 clones, roughly four fifths seen once. The sequenced sample was memory (CD45RA-) CD4+ T cells from blood. All receptors derive from a human donor in good health.

This clone was seen a single time. The chain joins TRBV7-9 to TRBJ2-7, with 9 bases fitting TRBD1. The CDR3 length is 16 residues. J gave up 5 bases and V 2 bases, and 10 bases lay outside the gene matches. Per germline, CDR1 SEHNR and CDR2 FQNEAQ (reference sequence). The CDR3 bases are TGTGCCAGCAGCTTAACCGACAGGGGGGAAGGTCACGAGCAGTACTTC. Its translation: CASSLTDRGEGHEQYF. Complete variable domain (other parts from reference TRBV7-9 and TRBJ2-7): DTGVSQNPRHKITKRGQNVTFRCDPISEHNRLYWYRQTLGQGPEFLTYFQNEAQLEKSRLLSDRFSAERPKGSFSTLEIQRTEQGDSAMYLCASSLTDRGEGHEQYFGPGTRLTVT.

The chain joins TRBV5-6 to TRBJ1-6, with a possible D match to TRBD1 (5 bases). In germline, CDR1 is SGHDT, CDR2 YYEEEE. The CDR3 covers 16 residues. V was trimmed by 3 bases and J by 9 bases, leaving 19 bases between them. CDR3 coding DNA: TGTGCCAGCAGCTCAGCAGGGCCGATGGGAAGTTCACCCCTCCACTTT. Translated, it gives CASSSAGPMGSSPLHF.

The gene calls are TRBV27 and TRBJ1-2, with D perhaps TRBD1 (5 bases). The germline V gene encodes CDR1 MNHEY and CDR2 SMNVEV (reference sequence). V was pared by 4 bases and J by 4 bases, with 7 bases between. CDR3 length equals 12 residues. The CDR3 reads CASSSGFYGYTF. DNA for the CDR3: TGTGCCAGCAGTTCAGGGTTCTATGGCTACACCTTC.

The chain combines TRBV20-1 with TRBJ1-1; D is possibly TRBD1 (6 bases). This CDR3 has 11 residues. CDR1 and CDR2 (germline): DFQATT, SNEGSKA (reference sequence). V dropped 3 bases and J dropped 8 bases, with 10 bases sitting between them. CDR3 amino acids: CSARRGGEAFF. CDR3 nucleotides: TGCAGTGCTAGGAGAGGGGGGGAAGCTTTCTTT.

The CDR3 protein is CASSLGYGGRTETQYF. The CDR3 DNA reads TGTGCCAGTAGTCTCGGCTATGGCGGGAGGACCGAGACCCAGTACTTC. The chain combines TRBV19 with TRBJ2-5; 8 bases fit TRBD2. Germline assignment: CDR1 LNHDA and CDR2 SQIVND (reference sequence). Trimming at V came to 5 bases and at J to 5 bases, leaving 13 bases not matched to a gene. The CDR3 is 16 residues long.

The chain recombines TRBV30 with TRBJ1-5; D uncertain. The V gene lost 5 bases and the J gene lost 3 bases, with 11 bases spanning the gap. Germline loops: CDR1 GTSNPN, CDR2 SVGIG (reference sequence). This CDR3 spans 13 amino acids. DNA of the CDR3: TGTGCCTGGGGGATAGAATTCAATCAGCCCCAGCATTTT. Residues: CAWGIEFNQPQHF.

The gene calls are TRBV5-1 and TRBJ2-3; 7 bases match TRBD2. Germline V gene lookup returns CDR1 SGHRS and CDR2 YFSETQ. The ends lost 7 bases at V and 2 bases at J; junction bases unmatched: 10. CDR3 length: 15 amino acids. The CDR3 reads CASGVSGPNTDTQYF. Here the CDR3 DNA reads TGCGCCAGCGGTGTTAGCGGGCCTAACACAGATACGCAGTATTTT.

This clone was seen only once. V usage is TRBV18 and J usage is TRBJ2-3; 11 bases agree with TRBD2. Looked up from germline, CDR1 is KGHSH and CDR2 is LQKENI. The CDR3 sequence is 16 residues long. The V segment lost 0 bases and the J segment 2 bases; nucleotides outside the gene matches: 1. CDR3 bases: TGTGCCAGCTCACCACCTAGCGGGAGGGCCACAGATACGCAGTATTTT. Its protein is CASSPPSGRATDTQYF.

The V gene is TRBV19, the J gene TRBJ1-1; 10 bases map to TRBD1. This CDR3 has 18 amino acids. J gave up 8 bases and V 6 bases, and 21 bases lay outside the gene matches. CDR1 and CDR2 from the germline V gene are LNHDA and SQIVND (reference sequence). The CDR3 DNA is TGTGCCAGTAGATACCATATAGGGACAGGGGCGTCCCAGAAGGAAGCTTTCTTT. Protein: CASRYHIGTGASQKEAFF.

To note about this clone: Within the sample, other DNA sequences also encode this same CDR3. J is TRBJ1-1 and V is TRBV19; D gene unclear. The CDR3 runs 13 residues. V was clipped by 4 bases and J by 1 base, with 7 bases between them. Germline V gene sequence: CDR1 LNHDA, CDR2 SQIVND (reference sequence). The CDR3 nucleotides are TGTGCCAGTAGTAGAGTTGAGAACACTGAAGCTTTCTTT. This sequence encodes CASSRVENTEAFF. The full variable domain, with the rest looked up from reference TRBV19 and TRBJ1-1, is DGGITQSPKYLFRKEGQNVTLSCEQNLNHDAMYWYRQDPGQGLRLIYYSQIVNDFQKGDIAEGYSVSREKKESFPLTVTSAQKNPTAFYLCASSRVENTEAFFGQGTRLTVV.

This clone was picked up one time. The rearrangement uses TRBV5-1 and TRBJ2-5, with D maybe TRBD2 (6 bases). The germline V gene encodes CDR1 SGHRS and CDR2 YFSETQ. V shed 0 bases and J shed 4 bases, with 13 bases lying between them. The CDR3 contains 15 residues. This CDR3 reads CASSLGGISGETQYF. CDR3 DNA: TGCGCCAGCAGCTTGGGGGGGATTAGCGGAGAGACCCAGTACTTC.

The V call is TRBV5-6, the J call TRBJ1-2; possible D gene TRBD1, 5 bases. Trimming removed 0 bases at V and 8 bases at J, with 11 bases between. Looked up from germline, CDR1 is SGHDT and CDR2 is YYEEEE. The CDR3 spans 13 residues. The CDR3 loop is CASSLASGGGYTF. In DNA form, the CDR3 reads TGTGCCAGCAGCTTGGCTTCCGGGGGAGGCTACACCTTC.

The table lists this clone with a count of one. This rearrangement joins TRBV6-6 to TRBJ2-7; tentatively, D is TRBD1 (5 bases). This CDR3 contains 14 residues. Between the trimmed V and J ends, which lost 8 bases and 0 bases, there was a span of 14 bases. The V gene's germline CDR1 is MNHNY and CDR2 SVGAGI (reference sequence). The CDR3 DNA sequence: TGTGCCAGCGGGGTACAGGCCAGCTCCTACGAGCAGTACTTC. It specifies CASGVQASSYEQYF.